This entry lists 24 T cell receptor beta chains sequenced from one sample in a study of blood T cell repertoires in COVID-19. TCRdb's copy holds only in-frame clones and misses some; the assay was immunoSEQ multiplex PCR. The sample lists just over 300,000 clones, roughly 86% occurring once. Specimen: PBMCs or T cells enriched from blood (not recorded which). The origin of the receptors is a woman between 18 and 29 years old who had recovered from COVID-19.

The V and J genes are TRBV7-8 and TRBJ2-7; TRBD2 agrees at 10 bases. V gave up 1 base and J gave up 4 bases; unmatched junction bases: 7. In germline, CDR1 is SGHVS, CDR2 FQNEAQ. CDR3 size: 16 residues. CDR3 sequence (DNA): TGTGCCAGCAGCTTAGAGTGGGCTAGCGGGGGTTACGAGCAGTACTTC. This encodes CASSLEWASGGYEQYF. Full variable domain (rest looked up from reference TRBV7-8 and TRBJ2-7): GAGVSQSPRYKVAKRGQDVALRCDPISGHVSLFWYQQALGQGPEFLTYFQNEAQLDKSGLPSDRFFAERPEGSVSTLKIQRTQQEDSAVYLCASSLEWASGGYEQYFGPGTRLTVT.

The V gene is TRBV5-1, the J gene TRBJ2-7; 14 bases match TRBD2. The length of the CDR3 is 15 residues. CDR1 and CDR2 from the germline V gene are SGHRS and YFSETQ. The ends lost 4 bases at V and 4 bases at J; junction bases unmatched: 4. CDR3 loop: CASSRLAGGQYEQYF. The CDR3 nucleotides read TGCGCCAGCAGCAGACTAGCGGGAGGGCAATACGAGCAGTACTTC.

The chain carries TRBV5-6 and TRBJ2-7; 9 bases fit TRBD1. Germline lookup yields CDR1 SGHDT and CDR2 YYEEEE. The CDR3 contains 15 residues. Trimming removed 4 bases from V and 3 bases from J; junction bases left unmatched: 8. The CDR3 sequence: CASSAETGGRYEQYF. The CDR3 DNA reads TGTGCCAGCAGCGCAGAGACAGGGGGTCGCTACGAGCAGTACTTC.

V gene TRBV7-6 combines with J gene TRBJ2-1; D gene unclear. Looked up from germline, CDR1 is SGHVS and CDR2 is FNYEAQ. The germline V and J ends were trimmed by 2 bases and 5 bases, with 10 bases remaining between them. This CDR3 contains 14 residues. CDR3 bases: TGTGCCAGCAGCTTAATTTACAGAGACAATGAGCAGTTCTTC. Translation gives CASSLIYRDNEQFF.

The chain employs TRBV19 and TRBJ1-1; a possible D gene is TRBD1 (5 bases). The germline V gene has CDR1 LNHDA and CDR2 SQIVND (reference sequence). V gave up 5 bases and J gave up 6 bases, with 13 bases separating them. This CDR3 comprises 13 residues. This CDR3 reads CASSLHGQSEAFF. CDR3 nucleotides: TGTGCCAGTAGTCTCCACGGACAATCTGAAGCTTTCTTT.

This clone was seen once. The chain links TRBV27 to TRBJ1-1; unclear D gene. CDR1 is MNHEY, CDR2 SMNVEV, per germline (reference sequence). The CDR3 runs 13 residues. V lost 4 bases, J lost 5 bases, and 11 bases lay in between. The CDR3, as DNA: TGTGCCAGCAGTTCACCGCCGAGGACTGAAGCTTTCTTT. Translating gives CASSSPPRTEAFF.

The chain recombines TRBV5-6 with TRBJ1-1; 10 bases are shared with TRBD1. Germline CDR1 is SGHDT and CDR2 is YYEEEE. V was clipped by 3 bases and J by 1 base; unmatched bases: 6. CDR3 size: 16 residues. This CDR3 reads CASSYGTGATNTEAFF. CDR3 DNA sequence: TGTGCCAGCAGCTACGGGACAGGGGCAACGAACACTGAAGCTTTCTTT.

The chain has TRBV27 and TRBJ1-2, with 9 nucleotides matching TRBD1. The CDR3 extends over 15 amino acids. From germline, CDR1 is MNHEY and CDR2 SMNVEV (reference sequence). Trimming at V came to 5 bases and at J to 6 bases, leaving 10 bases not matched to a gene. CDR3 sequence: CASSPWDRDLHGYTF. In DNA, the CDR3 is TGTGCCAGCAGTCCTTGGGACAGGGACCTTCATGGCTACACCTTC.

This clone was recorded only once. The chain joins TRBV28 to TRBJ1-2, with D possibly TRBD1 on 5 matching bases. Per germline, CDR1 MDHEN and CDR2 SYDVKM. Trimming took off 6 bases at V and 2 bases at J, with 16 bases between the two ends. This CDR3 has 15 amino acids. CDR3 amino acids: CASRPGGTYNYGYTF. The CDR3 DNA sequence: TGTGCCAGCAGGCCTGGGGGGACGTACAACTATGGCTACACCTTC.

This chain joins TRBV7-3 and TRBJ2-1, with no clear D. The ends were cut back, 2 bases at V and 4 bases at J, with 12 bases in the middle. The CDR3 runs to 15 residues. Germline assignment: CDR1 SGHTA and CDR2 FQGTGA. CDR3 nucleotides: TGTGCCAGCAGCTTAGAGGATACATTGTACAATGAGCAGTTCTTC. As protein: CASSLEDTLYNEQFF.

This chain joins TRBV7-6 and TRBJ2-1, with 12 bases aligning to TRBD2. Germline V gene lookup returns CDR1 SGHVS and CDR2 FNYEAQ. This CDR3 region has 16 residues. With V trimmed by 5 bases and J by 5 bases, 7 bases remained unmatched. The CDR3 loop reads CASSPPGLAGHNEQFF. CDR3 nucleotide sequence: TGTGCCAGCAGCCCTCCGGGACTAGCGGGCCACAATGAGCAGTTCTTC.

This rearrangement joins TRBV7-2 to TRBJ1-6, with D uncertain. Trimming pared 6 bases from V and 9 bases from J, leaving 15 bases between. Germline lookup yields CDR1 SGHTA and CDR2 FQGNSA. The CDR3 has 14 residues. The CDR3: CASSPLVQASPLHF. The CDR3 region has the DNA TGTGCCAGCAGTCCCTTGGTCCAAGCTTCACCCCTCCACTTT.

CDR3: CASTLQGAGNQPQHF. The CDR3 DNA follows: TGTGCCAGTACCTTACAGGGGGCCGGCAATCAGCCCCAGCATTTT. The chain links TRBV19 to TRBJ1-5; 9 bases agree with TRBD1. The V gene's germline CDR1 is LNHDA and CDR2 SQIVND (reference sequence). This CDR3 comprises 15 residues. V lost 7 bases and J lost 2; bases outside the gene matches: 6.

The V gene is TRBV4-1, the J gene TRBJ1-3; D is uncertain. Trimming took off 1 base at V and 3 bases at J, with 7 bases between the two ends. The V gene's germline CDR1 is MGHRA and CDR2 YSYEKL. The CDR3 has 14 residues. The CDR3 region has the DNA TGCGCCAGCAGCCAAGTTTCGGTTGGAAACACCATATATTTT. Translation: CASSQVSVGNTIYF.

This chain connects TRBV5-1 to TRBJ1-4, with 9 bases identical to TRBD1. V was clipped by 0 bases and J by 9 bases; unmatched bases: 15. The germline CDR1 and CDR2 sequences are SGHRS and YFSETQ. There are 18 residues in the CDR3. CDR3: CASSLAVGQGRTEKKLFF. The CDR3 DNA reads as TGCGCCAGCAGCTTGGCCGTGGGACAGGGTCGGACCGAGAAAAAACTGTTTTTT.

V is TRBV4-3 and J is TRBJ1-1; D ambiguous. CDR3 length: 13 residues. Trimming removed 0 bases at V and 10 bases at J, with 12 bases between. Germline V gene data show CDR1 as LGHNA and CDR2 as YSLEER. The chain's CDR3 is CASSQDRRVGAFF. CDR3 coding DNA: TGCGCCAGCAGCCAAGATAGGAGGGTGGGAGCTTTCTTT.

The chain uses TRBV7-9 and TRBJ2-7, with D hard to call. Germline assignment: CDR1 SEHNR and CDR2 FQNEAQ (reference sequence). Trimming pared 1 base from V and 3 bases from J, leaving 13 bases between. This CDR3 is 15 amino acids long. CDR3: CASSLVIQSSYEQYF. DNA for the CDR3: TGTGCCAGCAGCTTAGTTATACAATCCAGCTACGAGCAGTACTTC.

The genes are TRBV9 and TRBJ2-3, with 7 bases that match TRBD2. The CDR3 has 15 amino acids. The V gene end was trimmed by 4 bases and the J gene end by 3 bases; junction bases not matched to a gene: 8. CDR1 and CDR2 from the germline V gene are SGDLS and YYNGEE. CDR3 nucleotides: TGTGCCAGCAGCCCCCCCCTAGCGGTTACAGATACGCAGTATTTT. Its protein is CASSPPLAVTDTQYF.

The chain has TRBV6-2 or TRBV6-3 and TRBJ1-5, with 10 bases fitting TRBD1. V gave up 0 bases and J gave up 4 bases; unmatched junction bases: 6. The CDR3 length is 17 residues. Germline V gene lookup returns CDR1 MNHEY and CDR2 SVGEGT. The CDR3 DNA sequence: TGTGCCAGCAGTTACTCCCCCGACAGGGGGCCTAATCAGCCCCAGCATTTT. The encoded protein is CASSYSPDRGPNQPQHF.

V gene TRBV5-1 combines with J gene TRBJ2-3; 15 bases align to TRBD2. Trimming took 0 bases from V and 2 from J; bases not matched to a gene: 4. The CDR3 runs 18 residues. Germline V gene data show CDR1 as SGHRS and CDR2 as YFSETQ. The CDR3 loop reads CASSLAGLAGGITDTQYF. The CDR3 DNA reads as TGCGCCAGCAGCTTGGCGGGACTAGCGGGGGGTATCACAGATACGCAGTATTTT.

The count of this clone is one. This CDR3 reads CASSITSGISEQFF. The CDR3 region has the DNA TGTGCCAGCAGCATCACTAGCGGAATCAGTGAGCAGTTCTTC. The chain links TRBV9 to TRBJ2-1, with 8 bases aligning to TRBD2. CDR3 length equals 14 residues. Germline loops: CDR1 SGDLS, CDR2 YYNGEE. Trimming at V came to 4 bases and at J to 9 bases, leaving 9 bases not matched to a gene.

The V gene is TRBV5-4, the J gene TRBJ1-1, with TRBD1 as a possible D gene (5 bases). Trimming pared 4 bases from V and 1 base from J, leaving 11 bases between. Germline assignment: CDR1 SGHNT and CDR2 YYREEE (reference sequence). CDR3 length: 14 residues. The CDR3 loop reads CASSQDRQNTEAFF. The DNA for the CDR3 is TGTGCCAGCAGCCAAGACAGACAGAACACTGAAGCTTTCTTT. Full variable domain (outside the CDR3, taken from reference TRBV5-4 and TRBJ1-1): ETGVTQSPTHLIKTRGQQVTLRCSSQSGHNTVSWYQQALGQGPQFIFQYYREEENGRGNFPPRFSGLQFPNYSSELNVNALELDDSALYLCASSQDRQNTEAFFGQGTRLTVV.

This clone was seen just once. The genes are TRBV9 and TRBJ1-1; D gene uncertain. Germline-derived CDR1 and CDR2 are SGDLS and YYNGEE. This CDR3 comprises 14 residues. With 4 bases removed from V and 3 bases from J, the gap between germline ends came to 13 bases. CDR3 region: CASSLRVRDTEAFF. The DNA for the CDR3 is TGTGCCAGCAGCTTGAGGGTTAGAGACACTGAAGCTTTCTTT.

The chain employs TRBV27 and TRBJ1-1; possible D gene TRBD1, 5 bases. Germline V gives CDR1 MNHEY, CDR2 SMNVEV (reference sequence). This CDR3 has 16 residues. V was trimmed by 2 bases and J by 5 bases, leaving 18 bases between them. The CDR3 coding sequence is TGTGCCAGCAGTTTAAAGGATAGCAGGGCGGATACTGAAGCTTTCTTT. Translated, it gives CASSLKDSRADTEAFF.